What follows are 25 T cell receptor beta chains derived from one specimen sequenced in a study of T-cell reconstitution after alpha-beta-depleted transplantation in children. Preparing the TCRbeta library involved the use of unique molecular identifiers. TCRdb recomputed calls from the PCR reads with MiXCR, one row per CDR3 protein. The table has about 110,000 distinct CDR3 sequences, 23% seen once. This material consisted of PBMCs, mostly from graft donor cells, taken 180 days after TCRalphabeta/CD19-depleted stem cell transplant. These TCRs come from a male patient aged 2-15 years who had a stem cell transplant for chronic granulomatous disease, so the T cells may come from the graft donor.

In its sample, this clonotype was seen a few times. V and J are TRBV12-3 or TRBV12-4 and TRBJ2-3, with D perhaps TRBD2 (6 bases). CDR3 length: 15 amino acids. V was shortened by 8 bases and J by 4 bases, with 19 bases between the two germline ends. CDR3 DNA: TGTGCCAGCGGGAAAGGGAGACTAGGGGCAGATACGCAGTATTTT. This gives the protein CASGKGRLGADTQYF.

The chain carries TRBV15 and TRBJ2-1, with a weak D call TRBD2 (5 bases). With 11 bases removed from V and 3 bases from J, the gap between germline ends came to 11 bases. CDR3 length: 12 amino acids. The germline V gene has CDR1 LNHNV and CDR2 YYDKDF (reference sequence). The CDR3 reads CASGLVYNEQFF. CDR3 nucleotides: TGTGCCTCTGGACTGGTCTACAATGAGCAGTTCTTC.

This clonotype was observed many times. The chain uses TRBV29-1 and TRBJ2-1; TRBD2 matches 11 bases. The CDR3 has 14 residues. CDR1 and CDR2 from the germline V gene are SQVTM and ANQGSEA. Trimming cost V 8 bases and J 10 bases; bases outside gene matches: 13. This CDR3 is CSTTLAGGIGEQFF. In DNA, the CDR3 is TGCAGCACTACTTTAGCGGGGGGGATCGGGGAGCAGTTCTTC.

This clonotype occurred many times. The V call is TRBV27, the J call TRBJ2-2; TRBD1 might be the D (7 bases). The CDR3 has 20 amino acids. The V gene lost 0 bases and the J gene lost 2 bases, with 22 bases spanning the gap. Germline V CDR1 and CDR2: MNHEY, SMNVEV (reference sequence). CDR3 sequence (DNA): TGTGCCAGCAGTTTATCGGTCCGGGTGTCAGGGGGGTTCAACACCGGGGAGCTGTTTTTT. Protein product: CASSLSVRVSGGFNTGELFF.

The chain links TRBV7-9 to TRBJ2-7, with TRBD1 identical over 8 bases. CDR3 length equals 14 residues. J was trimmed by 3 bases and V by 5 bases; bases with no gene match: 6. From germline, CDR1 is SEHNR and CDR2 FQNEAQ (reference sequence). The CDR3: CASSPRQGNYEQYF. In DNA, the CDR3 is TGTGCCAGCAGCCCGCGACAGGGGAACTACGAGCAGTACTTC.

This clonotype occurred many times. This chain uses TRBV20-1 with TRBJ1-4; tentative D call: TRBD1 (6 bases). With 5 bases removed from V and 8 bases from J, the gap between germline ends came to 18 bases. Looked up from germline, CDR1 is DFQATT and CDR2 is SNEGSKA (reference sequence). This CDR3 is built from 14 residues. CDR3 amino acids: CSADDRTVGEKLFF. For the CDR3, the DNA is TGCAGTGCTGATGACAGGACCGTTGGAGAAAAACTGTTTTTT.

This clonotype was detected ten times or more. J is TRBJ2-1 and V is TRBV20-1; maybe TRBD2 (6 bases). CDR3 length: 17 residues. Trimming took 1 base from V and 3 from J, leaving 19 bases between them. Germline CDR1 reads DFQATT; CDR2 reads SNEGSKA (reference sequence). As DNA, the CDR3 is TGCAGTGCTAGAGGGGGGGTCTCCGGGACGGACTACAATGAGCAGTTCTTC. It translates to CSARGGVSGTDYNEQFF.

This clonotype is a singleton in its sample. This chain connects TRBV5-1 to TRBJ2-7, with TRBD2 matching over 16 bases. The CDR3 contains 17 residues. V lost 5 bases, J lost 6 bases, and 11 bases stayed unmatched. From germline, CDR1 is SGHRS and CDR2 YFSETQ. In DNA, the CDR3 is TGCGCCAGCAGACCAGGGACTAGCGGGAGGGCCAATCGCGAGCAGTACTTC. Translating gives CASRPGTSGRANREQYF.

This clonotype was counted many times. This sequence joins TRBV27 and TRBJ2-4, with D maybe TRBD1 (6 bases). Germline V gene sequence: CDR1 MNHEY, CDR2 SMNVEV (reference sequence). Trimming removed 6 bases from V and 5 bases from J, with 11 bases in between. The CDR3 is made up of 13 amino acids. Written as DNA, the CDR3 is TGTGCCAGCAGAAGACACAGGGAAAACATTCAGTACTTC. The encoded protein is CASRRHRENIQYF.

In regard to this clonotype: One junction end does not reproduce the germline sequence, and a read error may be involved. The rearrangement uses TRBV7-2 and TRBJ2-4; D is possibly TRBD1 or TRBD2 (5 bases each). The CDR3 length is 13 residues. Per the germline V gene, CDR1 is SGHTA and CDR2 is FQGNSA. Here the CDR3 DNA reads TGTGCCAGCAGCCTGGGACCAGCCAACAGTCAGTACTTC. It translates to CASSLGPANSQYF.

V usage is TRBV28 and J usage is TRBJ2-7; no firm D call. Germline values: CDR1 MDHEN, CDR2 SYDVKM. The length of the CDR3 is 12 residues. Trimming removed 5 bases at V and 1 base at J, with 6 bases between. CDR3 sequence: CASSVNSYEQYF. The CDR3 nucleotides are TGTGCCAGCAGTGTAAATTCCTACGAGCAGTACTTC.

J is TRBJ1-2 and V is TRBV29-1, with a tentative D call TRBD1 (5 bases). V shed 7 bases and J shed 0 bases, with 12 bases lying between them. Germline assignment: CDR1 SQVTM and CDR2 ANQGSEA. The CDR3 covers 13 residues. The CDR3 sequence: CSAFRGANYGYTF. The CDR3 DNA is TGCAGCGCCTTTCGGGGGGCTAACTATGGCTACACCTTC.

This clonotype was counted only a few times. V gene TRBV5-1 combines with J gene TRBJ2-3, with D possibly called TRBD1 or TRBD2 (5 bases each). The CDR3 is 16 residues long. V was clipped by 0 bases and J by 2 bases, with 13 bases between them. From germline, CDR1 is SGHRS and CDR2 YFSETQ. As DNA, the CDR3 is TGCGCCAGCAGCTTGGCGGGGACGGAAAACACAGATACGCAGTATTTT. It specifies CASSLAGTENTDTQYF.

This clonotype was observed a few times. The chain employs TRBV5-1 and TRBJ2-7; 12 positions agree with TRBD2. Germline V lookup: CDR1 SGHRS, CDR2 YFSETQ. This CDR3 has 15 amino acids. V shed 2 bases and J 4 bases; nucleotides not matched to a gene: 4. The CDR3 loop reads CASSFGLAGTYEQYF. CDR3 in DNA: TGCGCCAGCAGCTTTGGACTAGCGGGAACTTACGAGCAGTACTTC.

In its sample, this clonotype was seen many times. The genes are TRBV7-9 and TRBJ2-1, with 12 bases that match TRBD2. CDR1 and CDR2 from the germline V gene are SEHNR and FQNEAQ (reference sequence). The CDR3 loop spans 15 amino acids. V dropped 5 bases and J dropped 4; count of bases not matched to a gene: 3. The CDR3 spells CASSPGLAGYNEQFF. The DNA for the CDR3 is TGTGCCAGCAGCCCTGGACTAGCGGGGTACAATGAGCAGTTCTTC.

Regarding this clonotype: Germline is not matched at one junction end, which may reflect a read error. This rearrangement joins TRBV6-1 to TRBJ2-6; TRBD1 or TRBD2 may be the D gene (5 bases each). CDR1 is MNHNS, CDR2 SASEGT, per germline. The CDR3 is made up of 16 amino acids. CDR3 loop: CASSPQGSSGANGLTF. DNA for the CDR3: TGTGCCAGCAGTCCACAAGGGAGCTCTGGGGCCAACGGCCTGACTTTC.

Only one count was recorded for this clonotype. This chain uses TRBV7-3 with TRBJ2-2, with D possibly being TRBD1 or TRBD2 (5 bases each). Between the trimmed V and J ends, which lost 1 base and 5 bases, there was a span of 8 bases. The V gene's germline CDR1 is SGHTA and CDR2 FQGTGA. This CDR3 is 14 amino acids long. CDR3 nucleotides: TGTGCCAGCAGCTTAAATTGGGGGACCGGGGAGCTGTTTTTT. Its translation is CASSLNWGTGELFF. The full variable domain, in which reference TRBV7-3 and TRBJ2-2 provide the parts outside the CDR3, is GAGVSQTPSNKVTEKGKYVELRCDPISGHTALYWYRQSLGQGPEFLIYFQGTGAADDSGLPNDRFFAVRPEGSVSTLKIQRTERGDSAVYLCASSLNWGTGELFFGEGSRLTVL.

This clonotype was seen at least ten times. This chain connects TRBV5-5 to TRBJ2-6; 8 bases line up with TRBD1. Trimming at V came to 4 bases and at J to 4 bases, leaving 7 bases not matched to a gene. In germline, CDR1 is SGHKS, CDR2 YYEKEE (reference sequence). The CDR3 length is 16 residues. The CDR3 loop is CASSPETGAGANVLTF. The CDR3 nucleotides are TGTGCCAGCAGCCCAGAGACAGGGGCCGGGGCCAACGTCCTGACTTTC.

The V and J genes are TRBV20-1 and TRBJ2-3, with TRBD2 matching over 10 bases. This CDR3 spans 18 amino acids. Germline CDR1 and CDR2: DFQATT and SNEGSKA (reference sequence). V gave up 2 bases and J gave up 0 bases; unmatched junction bases: 11. The CDR3 nucleotides are TGCAGTGCTAGACCGTACAGGACTAGCGGACGTAGCACAGATACGCAGTATTTT. Translating it yields CSARPYRTSGRSTDTQYF.

The rearrangement uses TRBV12-3 or TRBV12-4 and TRBJ2-7; a possible D gene is TRBD2 (6 bases). The CDR3 has 14 amino acids. Trimming left V 6 bases short and J 6 bases short, with 18 bases between. CDR3 residues: CASSYWGDGVEQYF. The DNA of the CDR3 is TGTGCCAGCAGCTACTGGGGGGATGGGGTCGAGCAGTACTTC.

This clonotype was counted ten times or more. The chain links TRBV5-1 to TRBJ1-6; TRBD1 is a possible D gene (6 bases). There are 18 residues in the CDR3. V dropped 0 bases and J dropped 1 base, with 14 bases sitting between them. Germline CDR1 SGHRS, CDR2 YFSETQ. CDR3 protein: CASSLVGTIGSYNSPLHF. The CDR3 bases are TGCGCCAGCAGCTTGGTTGGGACAATTGGGTCCTATAATTCACCCCTCCACTTT.

This clonotype was seen at least ten times. The J gene is TRBJ2-7, the V gene TRBV7-6; 11 nucleotides align to TRBD1. The CDR3 spans 14 residues. V dropped 4 bases and J dropped 3; count of bases not matched to a gene: 2. Germline-derived CDR1 and CDR2 are SGHVS and FNYEAQ. The CDR3 DNA is TGTGCCAGCAGCTCCGGGACAGGGGGCTACGAGCAGTACTTC. Translated: CASSSGTGGYEQYF.

This clonotype was found many times. The CDR3 bases are TGCGCCAGCAGCAAGACGACAGGGTCCTACGAGCAGTACTTC. It encodes CASSKTTGSYEQYF. The chain joins TRBV5-1 to TRBJ2-7, with TRBD1 matching over 7 bases. In germline, CDR1 is SGHRS, CDR2 YFSETQ. There are 14 residues in the CDR3. V gave up 4 bases and J gave up 1 base; unmatched junction bases: 5.

V is TRBV20-1 and J is TRBJ2-7, with D possibly TRBD2 on 5 matching bases. The CDR3 runs to 13 residues. From germline, CDR1 is DFQATT and CDR2 SNEGSKA (reference sequence). V gave up 5 bases and J gave up 0 bases, with 11 bases separating them. This chain's CDR3 is CSAWTANSYEQYF. In DNA, the CDR3 is TGCAGTGCTTGGACTGCTAACTCCTACGAGCAGTACTTC.

This chain links TRBV12-5 with TRBJ2-1; a weak D match, TRBD1 (5 bases). Deletions cut 5 bases from V and 5 bases from J, with 22 bases between. The CDR3 spans 17 residues. In germline, CDR1 is LGHNT, CDR2 FRNRAP. CDR3 protein: CASGLSQGGRAHNEQFF. The DNA of the CDR3 is TGTGCTAGTGGTCTCTCGCAGGGCGGCCGGGCCCACAATGAGCAGTTCTTC.